This TCR beta chain was identified during a study of T cells in localized non-small cell lung cancer. General study points: Increased T cell density in blood showed an association with longer overall survival.

Germline CDR1 and CDR2: LGHNA and YNFKEQ. This CDR3 spans 13 amino acids. The V end lost 0 bases, the J end lost 5 bases, and 4 bases lay between the germline ends. This clone was counted a single time. Its antigen is not identified. Some clones are missing from TCRdb's copy, which holds only in-frame ones; the method was immunoSEQ multiplex PCR. The sample records 72,000 or so clones, about nine tenths being singletons. Sample: peripheral blood, taken before any cancer treatment. The J gene is TRBJ2-2, the V gene TRBV4-2, with D uncertain. The receptor's source is a male donor older than 55 with stage III squamous cell lung carcinoma. The CDR3 region is CASSQERTGELFF. CDR3 bases: TGTGCCAGCAGCCAAGAAAGGACCGGGGAGCTGTTTTTT.